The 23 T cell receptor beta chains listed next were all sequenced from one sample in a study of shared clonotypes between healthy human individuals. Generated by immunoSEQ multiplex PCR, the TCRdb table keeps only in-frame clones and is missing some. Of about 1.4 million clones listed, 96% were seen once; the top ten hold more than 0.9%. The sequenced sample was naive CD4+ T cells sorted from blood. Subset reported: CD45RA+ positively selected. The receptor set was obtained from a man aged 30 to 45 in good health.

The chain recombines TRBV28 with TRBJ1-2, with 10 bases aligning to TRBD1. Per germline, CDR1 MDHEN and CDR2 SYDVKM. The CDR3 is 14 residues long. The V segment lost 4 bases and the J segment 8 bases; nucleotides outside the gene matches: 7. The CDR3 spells CASSSPGTGEGYTF. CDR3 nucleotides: TGTGCCAGCAGTTCCCCCGGGACAGGGGAGGGCTACACCTTC.

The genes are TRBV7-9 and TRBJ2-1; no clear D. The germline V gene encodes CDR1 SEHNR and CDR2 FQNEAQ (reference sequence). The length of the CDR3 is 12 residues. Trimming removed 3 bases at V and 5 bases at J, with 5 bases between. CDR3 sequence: CASSFENNEQFF. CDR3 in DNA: TGTGCCAGCAGCTTCGAGAACAATGAGCAGTTCTTC.

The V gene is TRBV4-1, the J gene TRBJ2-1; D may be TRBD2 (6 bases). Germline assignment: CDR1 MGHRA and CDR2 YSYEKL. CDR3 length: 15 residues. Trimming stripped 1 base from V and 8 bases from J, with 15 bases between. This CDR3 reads CASSQARTTPDEQFF. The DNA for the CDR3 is TGCGCCAGCAGCCAAGCAAGGACTACTCCTGATGAGCAGTTCTTC.

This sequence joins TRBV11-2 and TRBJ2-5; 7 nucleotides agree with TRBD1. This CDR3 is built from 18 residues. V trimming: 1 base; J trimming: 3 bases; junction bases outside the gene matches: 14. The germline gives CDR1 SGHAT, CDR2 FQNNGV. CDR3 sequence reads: CASSLARGSRITKETQYF. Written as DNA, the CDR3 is TGTGCCAGCAGCTTAGCCAGGGGGAGTCGTATCACCAAAGAGACCCAGTACTTC.

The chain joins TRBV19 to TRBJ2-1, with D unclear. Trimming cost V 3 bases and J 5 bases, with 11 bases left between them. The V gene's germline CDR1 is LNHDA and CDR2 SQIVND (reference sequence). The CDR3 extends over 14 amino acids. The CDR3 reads CASSMGLANNEQFF. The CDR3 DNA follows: TGTGCCAGTAGTATGGGTCTGGCTAACAATGAGCAGTTCTTC.

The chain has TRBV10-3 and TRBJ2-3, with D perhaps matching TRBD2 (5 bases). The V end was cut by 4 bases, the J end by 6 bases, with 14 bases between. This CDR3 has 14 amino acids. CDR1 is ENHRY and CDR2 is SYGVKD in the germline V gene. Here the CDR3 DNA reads TGTGCCATCAGTGGTTCCACACGCGGGGATACGCAGTATTTT. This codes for CAISGSTRGDTQYF.

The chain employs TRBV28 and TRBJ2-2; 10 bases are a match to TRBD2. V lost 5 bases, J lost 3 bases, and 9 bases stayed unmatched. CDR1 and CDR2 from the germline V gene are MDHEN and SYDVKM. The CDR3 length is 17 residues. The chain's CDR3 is CASSGVAGGWYTGELFF. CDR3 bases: TGTGCCAGCAGTGGGGTAGCGGGAGGTTGGTACACCGGGGAGCTGTTTTTT. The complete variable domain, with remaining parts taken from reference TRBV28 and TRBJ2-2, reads DVKVTQSSRYLVKRTGEKVFLECVQDMDHENMFWYRQDPGLGLRLIYFSYDVKMKEKGDIPEGYSVSREKKERFSLILESASTNQTSMYLCASSGVAGGWYTGELFFGEGSRLTVL.

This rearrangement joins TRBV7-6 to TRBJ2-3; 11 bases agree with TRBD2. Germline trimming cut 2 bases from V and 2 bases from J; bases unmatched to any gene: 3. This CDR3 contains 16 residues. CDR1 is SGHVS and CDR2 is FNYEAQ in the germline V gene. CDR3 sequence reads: CASSLIAGGITDTQYF. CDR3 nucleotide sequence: TGTGCCAGCAGCTTAATAGCGGGAGGGATCACAGATACGCAGTATTTT.

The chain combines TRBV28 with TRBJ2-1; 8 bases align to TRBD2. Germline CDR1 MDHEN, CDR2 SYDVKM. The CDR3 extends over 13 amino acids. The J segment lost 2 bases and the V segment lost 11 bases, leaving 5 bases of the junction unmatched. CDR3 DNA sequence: TGTGCCTTCAGCGGGGGCACCTACAATGAGCAGTTCTTC. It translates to CAFSGGTYNEQFF. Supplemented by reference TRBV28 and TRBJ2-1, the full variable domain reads DVKVTQSSRYLVKRTGEKVFLECVQDMDHENMFWYRQDPGLGLRLIYFSYDVKMKEKGDIPEGYSVSREKKERFSLILESASTNQTSMYLCAFSGGTYNEQFFGPGTRLTVL.

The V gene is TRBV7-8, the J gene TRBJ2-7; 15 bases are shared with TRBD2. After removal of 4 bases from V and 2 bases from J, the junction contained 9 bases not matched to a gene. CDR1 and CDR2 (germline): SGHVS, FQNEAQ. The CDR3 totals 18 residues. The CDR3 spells CASSSRTSGRALPYEQYF. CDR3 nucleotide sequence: TGTGCCAGCAGCTCAAGGACTAGCGGGAGGGCCCTCCCCTACGAGCAGTACTTC.

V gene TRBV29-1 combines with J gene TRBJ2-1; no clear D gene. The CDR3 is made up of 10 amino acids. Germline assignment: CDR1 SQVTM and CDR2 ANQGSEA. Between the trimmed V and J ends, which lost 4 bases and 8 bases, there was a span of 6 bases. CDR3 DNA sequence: TGCAGCGTTGCTCTGTATGAGCAGTTCTTC. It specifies CSVALYEQFF.

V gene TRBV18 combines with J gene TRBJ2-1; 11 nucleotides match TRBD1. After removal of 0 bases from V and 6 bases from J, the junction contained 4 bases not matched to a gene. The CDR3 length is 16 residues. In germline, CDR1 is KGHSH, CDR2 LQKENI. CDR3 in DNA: TGTGCCAGCTCACCACCCGGGACAGGGGGTTCCAATGAGCAGTTCTTC. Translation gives CASSPPGTGGSNEQFF.

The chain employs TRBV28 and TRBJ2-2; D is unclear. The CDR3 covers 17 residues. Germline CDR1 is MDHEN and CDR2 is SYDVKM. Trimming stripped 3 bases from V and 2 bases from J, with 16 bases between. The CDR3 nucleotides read TGTGCCAGCAGTTTTTCCGGAGTTGGCGGTAACACCGGGGAGCTGTTTTTT. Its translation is CASSFSGVGGNTGELFF.

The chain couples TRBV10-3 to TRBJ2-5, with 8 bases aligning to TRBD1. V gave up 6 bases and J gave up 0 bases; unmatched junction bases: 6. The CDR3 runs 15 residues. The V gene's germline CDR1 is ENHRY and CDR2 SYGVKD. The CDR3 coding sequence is TGTGCCATCAGGGGGGACAGGAGAAACCAAGAGACCCAGTACTTC. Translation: CAIRGDRRNQETQYF.

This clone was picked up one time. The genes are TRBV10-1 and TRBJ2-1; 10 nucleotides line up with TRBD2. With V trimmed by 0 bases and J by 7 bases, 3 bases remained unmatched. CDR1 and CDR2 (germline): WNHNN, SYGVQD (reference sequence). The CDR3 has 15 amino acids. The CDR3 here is CASSESAGGPNEQFF. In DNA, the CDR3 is TGCGCCAGCAGTGAGTCAGCGGGAGGGCCTAATGAGCAGTTCTTC.

The CDR3 DNA sequence: TGTGCCAGCAGCCCCGAGGGACACCAGAACACTGAAGCTTTCTTT. It is translated as CASSPEGHQNTEAFF. The rearrangement links TRBV9 to TRBJ1-1; possibly TRBD1 for D (6 bases). Germline V gene lookup returns CDR1 SGDLS and CDR2 YYNGEE. This CDR3 has 15 residues. V lost 4 bases and J lost 1, with 14 bases in between.

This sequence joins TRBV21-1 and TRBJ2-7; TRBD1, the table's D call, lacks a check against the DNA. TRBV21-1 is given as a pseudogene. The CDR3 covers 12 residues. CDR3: CASGTGAYEQYF. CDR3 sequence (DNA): TGTGCCAGCGGGACAGGGGCCTACGAGCAGTACTTC.

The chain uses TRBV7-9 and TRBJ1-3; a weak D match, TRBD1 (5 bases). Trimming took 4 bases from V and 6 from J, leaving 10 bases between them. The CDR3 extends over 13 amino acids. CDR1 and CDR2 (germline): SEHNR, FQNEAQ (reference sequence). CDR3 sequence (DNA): TGTGCCAGCAGCTCCGGGGCCTTAAACACCATATATTTT. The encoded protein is CASSSGALNTIYF.

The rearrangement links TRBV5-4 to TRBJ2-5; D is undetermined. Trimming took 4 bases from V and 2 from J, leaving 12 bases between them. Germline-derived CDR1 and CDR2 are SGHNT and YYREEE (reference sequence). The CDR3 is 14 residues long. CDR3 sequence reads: CASSPSDIQETQYF. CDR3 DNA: TGTGCCAGCAGCCCTTCTGACATTCAAGAGACCCAGTACTTC.

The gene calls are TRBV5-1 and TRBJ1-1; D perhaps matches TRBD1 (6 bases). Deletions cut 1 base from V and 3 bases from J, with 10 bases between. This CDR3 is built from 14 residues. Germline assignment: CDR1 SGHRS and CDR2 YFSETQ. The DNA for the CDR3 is TGCGCCAGCAGCTTGTCCGGGGGCCACACTGAAGCTTTCTTT. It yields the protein CASSLSGGHTEAFF.

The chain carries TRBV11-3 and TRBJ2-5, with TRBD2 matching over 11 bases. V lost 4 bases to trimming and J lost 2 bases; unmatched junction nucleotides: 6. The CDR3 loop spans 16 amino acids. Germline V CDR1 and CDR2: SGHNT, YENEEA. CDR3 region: CASSSRLAGTQETQYF. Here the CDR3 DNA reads TGTGCCAGCAGCTCTAGACTAGCGGGAACACAAGAGACCCAGTACTTC.

For the CDR3, the DNA is TGTGCCAGCAGCTCCAGCCAGGACCGGGCCTACGAGCAGTACTTC. Translated: CASSSSQDRAYEQYF. The J gene is TRBJ2-7, the V gene TRBV7-6; D ambiguous. The V end was cut by 4 bases, the J end by 2 bases, with 15 bases between. The germline V gene encodes CDR1 SGHVS and CDR2 FNYEAQ. CDR3 size: 15 residues.

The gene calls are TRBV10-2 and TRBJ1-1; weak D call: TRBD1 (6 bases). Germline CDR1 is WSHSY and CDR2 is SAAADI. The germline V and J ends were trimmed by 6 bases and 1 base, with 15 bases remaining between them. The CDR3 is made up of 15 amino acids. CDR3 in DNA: TGCGCCAGCAGCCTCCCGGGGGCGGGGAACACTGAAGCTTTCTTT. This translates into CASSLPGAGNTEAFF.